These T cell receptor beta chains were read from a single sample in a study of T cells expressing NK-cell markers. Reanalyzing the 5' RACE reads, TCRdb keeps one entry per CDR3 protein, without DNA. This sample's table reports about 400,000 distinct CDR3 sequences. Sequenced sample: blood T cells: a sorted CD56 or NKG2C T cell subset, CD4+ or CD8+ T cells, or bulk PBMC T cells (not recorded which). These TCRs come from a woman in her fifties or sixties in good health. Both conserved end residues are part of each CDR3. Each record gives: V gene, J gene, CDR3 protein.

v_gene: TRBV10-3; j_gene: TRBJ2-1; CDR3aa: CAISRMQGPEQFF
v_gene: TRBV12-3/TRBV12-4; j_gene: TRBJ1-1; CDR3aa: CASSYTDRLMNTEAFF
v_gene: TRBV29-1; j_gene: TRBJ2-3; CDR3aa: CSVAGRTVTTDTQYF
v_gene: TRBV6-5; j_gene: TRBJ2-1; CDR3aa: CASSYSFGSSNEQFF
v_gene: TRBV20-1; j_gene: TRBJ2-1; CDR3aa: CSARKALAAGYEQFF
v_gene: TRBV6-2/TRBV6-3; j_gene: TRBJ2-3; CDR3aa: CASSSFSGNTQYF
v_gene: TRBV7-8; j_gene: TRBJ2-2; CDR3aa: CASSLALGSGWTGELFF
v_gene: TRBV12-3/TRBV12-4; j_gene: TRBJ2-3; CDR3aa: CASSLDLAGGFDTQYF
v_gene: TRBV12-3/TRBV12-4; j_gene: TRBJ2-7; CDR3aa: CASSLIQGDEQYF
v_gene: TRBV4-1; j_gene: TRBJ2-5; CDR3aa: CASSQDLVVQGGETQYF
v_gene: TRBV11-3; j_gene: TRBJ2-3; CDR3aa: CASSLGNRGRTDTQYF
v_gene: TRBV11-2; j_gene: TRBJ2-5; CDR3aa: CASSLNSLAQETQYF
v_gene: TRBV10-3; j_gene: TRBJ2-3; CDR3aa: CAIGTSGMSAQYF
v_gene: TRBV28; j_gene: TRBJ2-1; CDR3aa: CASSYKPTSYNEQFF
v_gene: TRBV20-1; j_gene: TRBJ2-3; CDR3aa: CSASQPGTDTQYF
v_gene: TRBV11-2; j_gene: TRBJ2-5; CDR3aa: CASSLTRGWFETQYF
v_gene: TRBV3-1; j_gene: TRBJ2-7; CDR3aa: CASSQEVTSEQYF
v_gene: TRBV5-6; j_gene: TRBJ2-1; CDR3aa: CASSWNRVGSYNEQFF
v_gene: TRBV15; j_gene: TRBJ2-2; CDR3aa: CATSSRTPGLAGELFF
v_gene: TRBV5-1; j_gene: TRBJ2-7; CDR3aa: CASSWGTGTGSREQYF
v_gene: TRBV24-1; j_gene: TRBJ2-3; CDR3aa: CATSDLAGDWTDTQYF
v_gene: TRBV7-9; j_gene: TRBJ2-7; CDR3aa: CASSLPWGDTIHEQYF
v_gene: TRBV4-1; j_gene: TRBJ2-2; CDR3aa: CASSQVNTRMNTGELFF
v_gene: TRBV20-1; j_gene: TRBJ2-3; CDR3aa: CSAPLGPPRGTDTQYF
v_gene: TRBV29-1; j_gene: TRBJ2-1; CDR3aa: CSVETGALSYNEQFF
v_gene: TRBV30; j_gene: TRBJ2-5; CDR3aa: CAWSERGETQYF
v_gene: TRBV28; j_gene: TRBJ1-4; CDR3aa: CASSPTATNEKLFF
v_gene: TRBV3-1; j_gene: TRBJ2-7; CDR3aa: CASRGQELYEQYF
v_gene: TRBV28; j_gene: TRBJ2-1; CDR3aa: CASTTPVGDEQFF
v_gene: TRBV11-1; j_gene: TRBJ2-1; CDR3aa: CASSLVGEDEQFF
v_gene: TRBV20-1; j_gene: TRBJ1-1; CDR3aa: CSNRGTVNTEAFF
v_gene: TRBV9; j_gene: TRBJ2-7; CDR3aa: CASSVAGFPYEQYF
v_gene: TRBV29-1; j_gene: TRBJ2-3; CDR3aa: CSAVSGGGADTQYF